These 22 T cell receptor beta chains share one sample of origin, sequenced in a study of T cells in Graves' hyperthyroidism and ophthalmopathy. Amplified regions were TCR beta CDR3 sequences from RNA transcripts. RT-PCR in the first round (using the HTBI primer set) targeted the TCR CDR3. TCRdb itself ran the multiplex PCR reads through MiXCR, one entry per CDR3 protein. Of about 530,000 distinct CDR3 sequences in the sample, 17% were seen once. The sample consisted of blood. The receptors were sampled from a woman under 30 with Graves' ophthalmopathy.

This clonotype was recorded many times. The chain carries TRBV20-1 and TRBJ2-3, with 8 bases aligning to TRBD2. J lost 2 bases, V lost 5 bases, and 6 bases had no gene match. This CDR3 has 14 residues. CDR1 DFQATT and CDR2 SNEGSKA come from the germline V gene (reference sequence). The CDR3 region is CSADTGGTTDTQYF. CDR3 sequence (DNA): TGCAGTGCTGACACGGGGGGGACCACAGATACGCAGTATTTT.

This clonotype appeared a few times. CDR3 amino acids: CASSLVAGVDTEAFF. CDR3 sequence (DNA): TGTGCCAGCAGCTTGGTAGCGGGGGTTGACACTGAAGCTTTCTTT. This sequence joins TRBV5-5 and TRBJ1-1; D is perhaps TRBD1 (5 bases). The ends were cut back, 0 bases at V and 3 bases at J, with 12 bases in the middle. The CDR3 runs 15 residues. Germline CDR1 SGHKS, CDR2 YYEKEE (reference sequence).

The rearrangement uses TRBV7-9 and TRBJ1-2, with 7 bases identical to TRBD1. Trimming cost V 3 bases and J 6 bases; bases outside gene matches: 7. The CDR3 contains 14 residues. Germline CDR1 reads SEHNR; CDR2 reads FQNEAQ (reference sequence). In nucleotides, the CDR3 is TGTGCCAGCAGCTTTCAGTTAACAGGGGATGGCTACACCTTC. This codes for CASSFQLTGDGYTF.

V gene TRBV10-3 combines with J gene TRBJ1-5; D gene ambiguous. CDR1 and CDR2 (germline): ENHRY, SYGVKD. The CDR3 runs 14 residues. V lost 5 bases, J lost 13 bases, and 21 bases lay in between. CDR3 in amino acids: CAISFVGSARDQHF. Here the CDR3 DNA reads TGTGCCATCAGTTTTGTCGGGTCGGCCCGAGATCAGCATTTT.

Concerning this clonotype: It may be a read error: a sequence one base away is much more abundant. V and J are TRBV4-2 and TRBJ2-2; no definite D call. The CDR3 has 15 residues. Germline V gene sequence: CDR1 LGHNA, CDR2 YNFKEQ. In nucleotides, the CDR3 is TGTGCCAGCAGCCAAATCAGGACGAACGCCGGGGAGCTGTTTTTT. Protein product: CASSQIRTNAGELFF.

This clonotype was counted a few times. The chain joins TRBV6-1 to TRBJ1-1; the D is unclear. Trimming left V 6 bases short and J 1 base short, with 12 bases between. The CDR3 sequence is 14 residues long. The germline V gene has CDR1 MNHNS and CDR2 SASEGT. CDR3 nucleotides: TGTGCCAGCAGCCAGCCGGAGGAGAACACTGAAGCTTTCTTT. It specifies CASSQPEENTEAFF.

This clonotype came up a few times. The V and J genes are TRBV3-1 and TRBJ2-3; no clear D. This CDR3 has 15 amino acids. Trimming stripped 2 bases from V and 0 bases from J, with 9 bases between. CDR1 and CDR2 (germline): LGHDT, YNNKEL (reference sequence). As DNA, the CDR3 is TGTGCCAGCAGCCAACGCGACCAAAGCACAGATACGCAGTATTTT. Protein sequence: CASSQRDQSTDTQYF.

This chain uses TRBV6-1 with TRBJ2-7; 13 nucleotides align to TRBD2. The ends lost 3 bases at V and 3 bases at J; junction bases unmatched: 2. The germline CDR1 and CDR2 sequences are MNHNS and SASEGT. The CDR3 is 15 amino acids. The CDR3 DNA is TGTGCCAGCAGTGAGTGGACTAGCGGGAGCTACGAGCAGTACTTC. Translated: CASSEWTSGSYEQYF.

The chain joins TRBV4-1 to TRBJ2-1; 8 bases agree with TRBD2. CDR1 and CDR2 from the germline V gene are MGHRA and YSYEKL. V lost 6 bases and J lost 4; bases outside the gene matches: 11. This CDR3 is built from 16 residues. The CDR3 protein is CASRERPGLEYNEQFF. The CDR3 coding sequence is TGCGCCAGCAGAGAGAGACCGGGACTAGAGTACAATGAGCAGTTCTTC.

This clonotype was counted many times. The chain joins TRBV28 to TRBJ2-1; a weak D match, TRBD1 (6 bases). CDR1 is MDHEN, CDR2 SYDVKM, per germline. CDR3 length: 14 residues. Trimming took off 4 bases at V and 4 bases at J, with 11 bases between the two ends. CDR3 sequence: CASSSRQAYNEQFF. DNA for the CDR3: TGTGCCAGCAGTTCCCGACAGGCTTACAATGAGCAGTTCTTC.

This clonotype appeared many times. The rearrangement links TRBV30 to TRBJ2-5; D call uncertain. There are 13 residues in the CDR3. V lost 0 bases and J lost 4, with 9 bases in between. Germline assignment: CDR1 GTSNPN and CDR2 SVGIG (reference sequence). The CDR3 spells CAWSVSRLETQYF. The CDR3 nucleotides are TGTGCCTGGAGTGTTTCTAGACTAGAGACCCAGTACTTC.

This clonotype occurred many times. CDR3 bases: TGTGCCAGTTCCCAGGCGGCAGGGGGGATACAGCCCCAGCATTTT. Amino acid sequence: CASSQAAGGIQPQHF. V usage is TRBV27 and J usage is TRBJ1-5, with TRBD1 matching over 7 bases. The CDR3 is 15 residues long. Germline V gene sequence: CDR1 MNHEY, CDR2 SMNVEV (reference sequence). After removal of 9 bases from V and 7 bases from J, the junction contained 15 bases not matched to a gene.

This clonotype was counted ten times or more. The CDR3 DNA is TGTGCCAGCTCACCAGGGCCAGATTCACCCCTCCACTTT. Encoded protein: CASSPGPDSPLHF. V is TRBV18 and J is TRBJ1-6, with no clear D. The CDR3 consists of 13 residues. Germline V gives CDR1 KGHSH, CDR2 LQKENI. V lost 2 bases and J 8 bases, leaving 7 bases between the germline ends.

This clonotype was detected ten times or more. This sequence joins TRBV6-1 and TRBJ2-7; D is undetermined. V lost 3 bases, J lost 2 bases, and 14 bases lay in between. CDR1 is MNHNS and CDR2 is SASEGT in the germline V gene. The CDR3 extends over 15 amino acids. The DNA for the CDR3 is TGTGCCAGCAGTGAGTCTTCCTACCTACCCTACGAGCAGTACTTC. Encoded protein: CASSESSYLPYEQYF.

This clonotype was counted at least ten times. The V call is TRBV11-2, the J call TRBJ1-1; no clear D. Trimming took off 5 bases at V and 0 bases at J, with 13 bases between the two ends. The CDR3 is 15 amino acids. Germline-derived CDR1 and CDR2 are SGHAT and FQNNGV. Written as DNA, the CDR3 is TGTGCCAGCAGCCCAGGACGGAGAATGAACACTGAAGCTTTCTTT. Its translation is CASSPGRRMNTEAFF.

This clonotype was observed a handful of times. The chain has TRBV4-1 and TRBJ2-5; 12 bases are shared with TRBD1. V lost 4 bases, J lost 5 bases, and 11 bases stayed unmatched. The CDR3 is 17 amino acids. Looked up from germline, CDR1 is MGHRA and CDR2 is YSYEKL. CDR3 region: CASSRNPSGTGGETQYF. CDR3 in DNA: TGCGCCAGCAGCCGAAATCCCTCCGGGACAGGGGGCGAGACCCAGTACTTC.

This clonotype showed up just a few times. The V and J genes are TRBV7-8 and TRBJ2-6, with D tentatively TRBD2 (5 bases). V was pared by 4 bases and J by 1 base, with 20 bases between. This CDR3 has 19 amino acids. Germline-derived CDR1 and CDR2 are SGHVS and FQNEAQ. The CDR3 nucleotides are TGTGCCAGCAGCTCCAGCCGCCTCGGGGTGTCGTCTGGGGCCAACGTCCTGACTTTC. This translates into CASSSSRLGVSSGANVLTF. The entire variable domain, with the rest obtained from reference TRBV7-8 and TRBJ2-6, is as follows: GAGVSQSPRYKVAKRGQDVALRCDPISGHVSLFWYQQALGQGPEFLTYFQNEAQLDKSGLPSDRFFAERPEGSVSTLKIQRTQQEDSAVYLCASSSSRLGVSSGANVLTFGAGSRLTVL.

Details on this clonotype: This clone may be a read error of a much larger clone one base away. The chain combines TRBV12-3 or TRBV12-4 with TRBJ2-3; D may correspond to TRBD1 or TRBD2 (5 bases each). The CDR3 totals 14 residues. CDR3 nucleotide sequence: TGTGCCGGCAGTTGGGACGGGAAGGCAGATACGCAGTATTTT. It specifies CAGSWDGKADTQYF.

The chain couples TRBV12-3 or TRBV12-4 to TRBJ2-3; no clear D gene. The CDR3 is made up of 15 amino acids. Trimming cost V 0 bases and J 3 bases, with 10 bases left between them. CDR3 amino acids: CASSLAGFRTDTQYF. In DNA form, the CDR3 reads TGTGCCAGCAGTTTAGCGGGATTTCGGACAGATACGCAGTATTTT.

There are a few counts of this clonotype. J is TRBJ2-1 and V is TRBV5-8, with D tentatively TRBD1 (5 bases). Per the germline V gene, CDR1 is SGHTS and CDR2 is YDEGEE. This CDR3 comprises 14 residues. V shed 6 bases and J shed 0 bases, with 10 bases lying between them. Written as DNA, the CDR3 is TGTGCCAGCATACAGGCCAGCTCCTACAATGAGCAGTTCTTC. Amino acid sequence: CASIQASSYNEQFF. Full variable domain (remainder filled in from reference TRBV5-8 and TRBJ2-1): EAGVTQSPTHLIKTRGQQATLRCSPISGHTSVYWYQQALGLGLQFLLWYDEGEERNRGNFPPRFSGRQFPNYSSELNVNALELEDSALYLCASIQASSYNEQFFGPGTRLTVL.

The chain's CDR3 is CASRTETHYNEQFF. As DNA, the CDR3 is TGCGCCAGCAGAACCGAGACCCACTACAATGAGCAGTTCTTC. The V gene is TRBV5-1, the J gene TRBJ2-1; D is unclear. This CDR3 is 14 amino acids long. Germline V CDR1 and CDR2: SGHRS, YFSETQ. Trimming took 5 bases from V and 3 from J, leaving 12 bases between them.

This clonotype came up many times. CDR3 coding DNA: TGTGCCAGCAGCGTAGACCCGACGAGGGAGACCCAGTACTTC. It yields the protein CASSVDPTRETQYF. V and J are TRBV9 and TRBJ2-5; D call uncertain. The CDR3 spans 14 residues. Germline V gene lookup returns CDR1 SGDLS and CDR2 YYNGEE. Trimming shortened V by 0 bases and J by 5 bases, and 11 bases separated the two germline ends. Supplemented by reference TRBV9 and TRBJ2-5, the full variable domain reads DSGVTQTPKHLITATGQRVTLRCSPRSGDLSVYWYQQSLDQGLQFLIQYYNGEERAKGNILERFSAQQFPDLHSELNLSSLELGDSALYFCASSVDPTRETQYFGPGTRLLVL.